This T cell receptor beta chain was recorded in a study of blood T cell repertoires in COVID-19. Study summary: The samples span acute and convalescent COVID-19 from the United States, Italy and Spain. From T cells, B-cell-depleted T cells, or PBMCs came the material, which was cDNA or gDNA.

The data were produced by immunoSEQ multiplex PCR, yet TCRdb's version contains in-frame clones alone and is incomplete. The table has just over 350,000 clones, roughly 90% seen once; the top ten hold roughly 6.6%. Germline CDR1 reads SGHRS; CDR2 reads YFSETQ. V gave up 1 base and J gave up 1 base, with 7 bases separating them. The CDR3 covers 14 residues. Seattle patients were enrolled while actively infected and followed longitudinally. This clone has just a few counts. The genes are TRBV5-1 and TRBJ2-3, with D possibly being TRBD1 (5 bases). Material: peripheral blood. The receptor was derived from a woman aged 60-70 years with COVID-19, enrolled during active disease. The CDR3 protein is CASSLLGGTDTQYF. CDR3 in DNA: TGCGCCAGCAGCTTGTTAGGGGGCACAGATACGCAGTATTTT.